This T cell receptor (beta chain) was recovered during a study of T cells in Graves' hyperthyroidism and ophthalmopathy. Study results and limitations: Among thyroid clonotypes expanded above 0.001, most also appeared in blood.

This CDR3 contains 11 residues. Germline CDR1 reads MNHEY; CDR2 reads SMNVEV (reference sequence). V was trimmed by 7 bases and J by 7 bases, leaving 11 bases between them. Those with hyperthyroidism were 18 to 65 years old, newly diagnosed, and ill for under 2 months. Any patient presenting with uncontrolled infection, other autoimmune disease, pregnancy or lactation was left out. Clinical symptoms, serum thyroxine, TRAb, thyroid ultrasound and orbital computed tomography informed diagnoses. The CDR3 regions of TCR beta were amplified from RNA transcripts. The TCR CDR3 first-round RT-PCR relied on the HTBI primer set. TCRdb ran MiXCR on the multiplex PCR reads and lists one entry per CDR3 protein. The sample has under 400,000 distinct CDR3 sequences; less than 15% are singletons. This clonotype was seen ten or more times. Its antigen is not known.

This receptor was obtained from a woman aged 18 to 35 with Graves' hyperthyroidism. Sequencing used blood. The chain employs TRBV27 and TRBJ2-7; the D is unclear. This CDR3 reads CASILSGEQYF. DNA for the CDR3: TGTGCCAGCATTCTGTCCGGAGAGCAGTACTTC.